This T cell receptor (beta chain) comes out of a study of CD8+CD57+ T cells in acquired aplastic anemia. The authors sequenced patients whose flow cytometry had shown CD8+CD57+ cell expansion. This clonotype was detected a few times. Genomic DNA served as template for TCR beta VDJ and CDR3 profiling. TCRdb recomputed calls from the reads with MiXCR, one row per CDR3 protein. The profile shows 150,000 to 200,000 distinct CDR3 sequences, approximately 44% of them singletons. J was trimmed by 8 bases and V by 8 bases; bases with no gene match: 10. Germline V lookup: CDR1 MNHNS, CDR2 SASEGT. The CDR3 extends over 16 amino acids.

Sequenced sample: sorted CD4+, CD8+, or CD8+CD57+ T cells (not recorded which) from PBMCs. The rearrangement joins TRBV6-1 to TRBJ2-1, with 15 nucleotides matching TRBD2. The TCR comes from a human donor with aplastic anemia. The CDR3: CASEGLAGGPHYEQFF. As DNA, the CDR3 is TGTGCCAGCGAAGGACTAGCGGGAGGGCCCCATTATGAGCAGTTCTTC.